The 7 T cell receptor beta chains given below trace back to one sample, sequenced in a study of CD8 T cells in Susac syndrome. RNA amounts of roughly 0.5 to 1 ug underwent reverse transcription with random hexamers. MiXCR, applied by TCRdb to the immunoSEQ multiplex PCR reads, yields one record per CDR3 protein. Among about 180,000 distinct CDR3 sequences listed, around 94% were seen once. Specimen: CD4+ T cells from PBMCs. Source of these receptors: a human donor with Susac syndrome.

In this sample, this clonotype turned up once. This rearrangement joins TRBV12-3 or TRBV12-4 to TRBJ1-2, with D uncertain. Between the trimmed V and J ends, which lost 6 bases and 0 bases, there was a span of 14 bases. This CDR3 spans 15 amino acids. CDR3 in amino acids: CASRPTALANYGYTF. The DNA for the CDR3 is TGTGCCAGCAGGCCGACTGCGTTAGCTAACTATGGCTACACCTTC.

The CDR3 loop reads CASSTGVEDTQYF. The CDR3 DNA reads as TGTGCCAGCAGCACCGGTGTTGAGGATACGCAGTATTTT. This rearrangement joins TRBV7-3 to TRBJ2-3, with D uncertain. V shed 5 bases and J shed 6 bases, with 12 bases lying between them. CDR3 length equals 13 residues. CDR1 is SGHTA, CDR2 FQGTGA, per germline.

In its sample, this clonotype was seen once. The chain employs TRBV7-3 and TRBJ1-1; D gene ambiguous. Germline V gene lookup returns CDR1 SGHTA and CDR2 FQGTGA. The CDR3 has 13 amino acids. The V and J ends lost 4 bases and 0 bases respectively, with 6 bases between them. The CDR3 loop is CASSSEMNTEAFF. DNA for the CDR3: TGTGCCAGCAGCTCGGAGATGAACACTGAAGCTTTCTTT.

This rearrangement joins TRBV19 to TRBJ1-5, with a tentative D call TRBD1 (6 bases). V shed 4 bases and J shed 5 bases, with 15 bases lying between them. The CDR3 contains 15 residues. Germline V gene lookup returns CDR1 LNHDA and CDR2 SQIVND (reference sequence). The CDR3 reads CASSTLGQSYQPQHF. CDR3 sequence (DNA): TGTGCCAGTAGTACCCTTGGACAGAGCTATCAGCCCCAGCATTTT.

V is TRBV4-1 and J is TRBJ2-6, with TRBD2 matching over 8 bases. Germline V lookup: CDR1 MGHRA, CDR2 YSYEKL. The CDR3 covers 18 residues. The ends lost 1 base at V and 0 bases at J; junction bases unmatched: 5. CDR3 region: CASSQVTGGSSGANVLTF. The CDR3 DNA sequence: TGCGCCAGCAGCCAAGTGACGGGAGGGAGCTCTGGGGCCAACGTCCTGACTTTC.

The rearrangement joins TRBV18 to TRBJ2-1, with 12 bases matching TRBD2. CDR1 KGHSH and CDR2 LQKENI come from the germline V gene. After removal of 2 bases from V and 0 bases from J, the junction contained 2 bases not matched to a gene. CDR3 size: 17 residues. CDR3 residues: CASSPTTSGSSYNEQFF. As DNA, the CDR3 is TGTGCCAGCTCACCAACGACTAGCGGGAGCTCCTACAATGAGCAGTTCTTC.

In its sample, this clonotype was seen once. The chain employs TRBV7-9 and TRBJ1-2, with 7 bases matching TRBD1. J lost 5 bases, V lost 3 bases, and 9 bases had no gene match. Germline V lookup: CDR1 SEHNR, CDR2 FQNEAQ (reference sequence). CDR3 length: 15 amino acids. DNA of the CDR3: TGTGCCAGCAGCTTCGAATCCGGGACAGCTTATGGCTACACCTTC. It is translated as CASSFESGTAYGYTF. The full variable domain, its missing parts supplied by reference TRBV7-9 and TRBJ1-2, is DTGVSQNPRHKITKRGQNVTFRCDPISEHNRLYWYRQTLGQGPEFLTYFQNEAQLEKSRLLSDRFSAERPKGSFSTLEIQRTEQGDSAMYLCASSFESGTAYGYTFGSGTRLTVV.